This T cell receptor (beta chain) was found in a study of T cell changes during pregnancy in multiple sclerosis. Germline assignment: CDR1 SGHTA and CDR2 FQGTGA. This CDR3 spans 15 amino acids. The V and J ends lost 6 bases and 4 bases, in that order; junction bases with no gene match: 7. The table came from immunoSEQ multiplex PCR; TCRdb's copy has only in-frame clones and leaves some out. The sample lists around 63,000 clones; 91% were seen once. Sequences were derived from peripheral blood, sampled after pregnancy. The clonotype comes from a female donor in good health, enrolled as a control in a pregnancy study. V usage is TRBV7-3 and J usage is TRBJ2-1; 9 nucleotides align to TRBD1. DNA for the CDR3: TGTGCCAGCAGTCTTGGGACAGGGATATACAATGAGCAGTTCTTC. Its translation: CASSLGTGIYNEQFF.